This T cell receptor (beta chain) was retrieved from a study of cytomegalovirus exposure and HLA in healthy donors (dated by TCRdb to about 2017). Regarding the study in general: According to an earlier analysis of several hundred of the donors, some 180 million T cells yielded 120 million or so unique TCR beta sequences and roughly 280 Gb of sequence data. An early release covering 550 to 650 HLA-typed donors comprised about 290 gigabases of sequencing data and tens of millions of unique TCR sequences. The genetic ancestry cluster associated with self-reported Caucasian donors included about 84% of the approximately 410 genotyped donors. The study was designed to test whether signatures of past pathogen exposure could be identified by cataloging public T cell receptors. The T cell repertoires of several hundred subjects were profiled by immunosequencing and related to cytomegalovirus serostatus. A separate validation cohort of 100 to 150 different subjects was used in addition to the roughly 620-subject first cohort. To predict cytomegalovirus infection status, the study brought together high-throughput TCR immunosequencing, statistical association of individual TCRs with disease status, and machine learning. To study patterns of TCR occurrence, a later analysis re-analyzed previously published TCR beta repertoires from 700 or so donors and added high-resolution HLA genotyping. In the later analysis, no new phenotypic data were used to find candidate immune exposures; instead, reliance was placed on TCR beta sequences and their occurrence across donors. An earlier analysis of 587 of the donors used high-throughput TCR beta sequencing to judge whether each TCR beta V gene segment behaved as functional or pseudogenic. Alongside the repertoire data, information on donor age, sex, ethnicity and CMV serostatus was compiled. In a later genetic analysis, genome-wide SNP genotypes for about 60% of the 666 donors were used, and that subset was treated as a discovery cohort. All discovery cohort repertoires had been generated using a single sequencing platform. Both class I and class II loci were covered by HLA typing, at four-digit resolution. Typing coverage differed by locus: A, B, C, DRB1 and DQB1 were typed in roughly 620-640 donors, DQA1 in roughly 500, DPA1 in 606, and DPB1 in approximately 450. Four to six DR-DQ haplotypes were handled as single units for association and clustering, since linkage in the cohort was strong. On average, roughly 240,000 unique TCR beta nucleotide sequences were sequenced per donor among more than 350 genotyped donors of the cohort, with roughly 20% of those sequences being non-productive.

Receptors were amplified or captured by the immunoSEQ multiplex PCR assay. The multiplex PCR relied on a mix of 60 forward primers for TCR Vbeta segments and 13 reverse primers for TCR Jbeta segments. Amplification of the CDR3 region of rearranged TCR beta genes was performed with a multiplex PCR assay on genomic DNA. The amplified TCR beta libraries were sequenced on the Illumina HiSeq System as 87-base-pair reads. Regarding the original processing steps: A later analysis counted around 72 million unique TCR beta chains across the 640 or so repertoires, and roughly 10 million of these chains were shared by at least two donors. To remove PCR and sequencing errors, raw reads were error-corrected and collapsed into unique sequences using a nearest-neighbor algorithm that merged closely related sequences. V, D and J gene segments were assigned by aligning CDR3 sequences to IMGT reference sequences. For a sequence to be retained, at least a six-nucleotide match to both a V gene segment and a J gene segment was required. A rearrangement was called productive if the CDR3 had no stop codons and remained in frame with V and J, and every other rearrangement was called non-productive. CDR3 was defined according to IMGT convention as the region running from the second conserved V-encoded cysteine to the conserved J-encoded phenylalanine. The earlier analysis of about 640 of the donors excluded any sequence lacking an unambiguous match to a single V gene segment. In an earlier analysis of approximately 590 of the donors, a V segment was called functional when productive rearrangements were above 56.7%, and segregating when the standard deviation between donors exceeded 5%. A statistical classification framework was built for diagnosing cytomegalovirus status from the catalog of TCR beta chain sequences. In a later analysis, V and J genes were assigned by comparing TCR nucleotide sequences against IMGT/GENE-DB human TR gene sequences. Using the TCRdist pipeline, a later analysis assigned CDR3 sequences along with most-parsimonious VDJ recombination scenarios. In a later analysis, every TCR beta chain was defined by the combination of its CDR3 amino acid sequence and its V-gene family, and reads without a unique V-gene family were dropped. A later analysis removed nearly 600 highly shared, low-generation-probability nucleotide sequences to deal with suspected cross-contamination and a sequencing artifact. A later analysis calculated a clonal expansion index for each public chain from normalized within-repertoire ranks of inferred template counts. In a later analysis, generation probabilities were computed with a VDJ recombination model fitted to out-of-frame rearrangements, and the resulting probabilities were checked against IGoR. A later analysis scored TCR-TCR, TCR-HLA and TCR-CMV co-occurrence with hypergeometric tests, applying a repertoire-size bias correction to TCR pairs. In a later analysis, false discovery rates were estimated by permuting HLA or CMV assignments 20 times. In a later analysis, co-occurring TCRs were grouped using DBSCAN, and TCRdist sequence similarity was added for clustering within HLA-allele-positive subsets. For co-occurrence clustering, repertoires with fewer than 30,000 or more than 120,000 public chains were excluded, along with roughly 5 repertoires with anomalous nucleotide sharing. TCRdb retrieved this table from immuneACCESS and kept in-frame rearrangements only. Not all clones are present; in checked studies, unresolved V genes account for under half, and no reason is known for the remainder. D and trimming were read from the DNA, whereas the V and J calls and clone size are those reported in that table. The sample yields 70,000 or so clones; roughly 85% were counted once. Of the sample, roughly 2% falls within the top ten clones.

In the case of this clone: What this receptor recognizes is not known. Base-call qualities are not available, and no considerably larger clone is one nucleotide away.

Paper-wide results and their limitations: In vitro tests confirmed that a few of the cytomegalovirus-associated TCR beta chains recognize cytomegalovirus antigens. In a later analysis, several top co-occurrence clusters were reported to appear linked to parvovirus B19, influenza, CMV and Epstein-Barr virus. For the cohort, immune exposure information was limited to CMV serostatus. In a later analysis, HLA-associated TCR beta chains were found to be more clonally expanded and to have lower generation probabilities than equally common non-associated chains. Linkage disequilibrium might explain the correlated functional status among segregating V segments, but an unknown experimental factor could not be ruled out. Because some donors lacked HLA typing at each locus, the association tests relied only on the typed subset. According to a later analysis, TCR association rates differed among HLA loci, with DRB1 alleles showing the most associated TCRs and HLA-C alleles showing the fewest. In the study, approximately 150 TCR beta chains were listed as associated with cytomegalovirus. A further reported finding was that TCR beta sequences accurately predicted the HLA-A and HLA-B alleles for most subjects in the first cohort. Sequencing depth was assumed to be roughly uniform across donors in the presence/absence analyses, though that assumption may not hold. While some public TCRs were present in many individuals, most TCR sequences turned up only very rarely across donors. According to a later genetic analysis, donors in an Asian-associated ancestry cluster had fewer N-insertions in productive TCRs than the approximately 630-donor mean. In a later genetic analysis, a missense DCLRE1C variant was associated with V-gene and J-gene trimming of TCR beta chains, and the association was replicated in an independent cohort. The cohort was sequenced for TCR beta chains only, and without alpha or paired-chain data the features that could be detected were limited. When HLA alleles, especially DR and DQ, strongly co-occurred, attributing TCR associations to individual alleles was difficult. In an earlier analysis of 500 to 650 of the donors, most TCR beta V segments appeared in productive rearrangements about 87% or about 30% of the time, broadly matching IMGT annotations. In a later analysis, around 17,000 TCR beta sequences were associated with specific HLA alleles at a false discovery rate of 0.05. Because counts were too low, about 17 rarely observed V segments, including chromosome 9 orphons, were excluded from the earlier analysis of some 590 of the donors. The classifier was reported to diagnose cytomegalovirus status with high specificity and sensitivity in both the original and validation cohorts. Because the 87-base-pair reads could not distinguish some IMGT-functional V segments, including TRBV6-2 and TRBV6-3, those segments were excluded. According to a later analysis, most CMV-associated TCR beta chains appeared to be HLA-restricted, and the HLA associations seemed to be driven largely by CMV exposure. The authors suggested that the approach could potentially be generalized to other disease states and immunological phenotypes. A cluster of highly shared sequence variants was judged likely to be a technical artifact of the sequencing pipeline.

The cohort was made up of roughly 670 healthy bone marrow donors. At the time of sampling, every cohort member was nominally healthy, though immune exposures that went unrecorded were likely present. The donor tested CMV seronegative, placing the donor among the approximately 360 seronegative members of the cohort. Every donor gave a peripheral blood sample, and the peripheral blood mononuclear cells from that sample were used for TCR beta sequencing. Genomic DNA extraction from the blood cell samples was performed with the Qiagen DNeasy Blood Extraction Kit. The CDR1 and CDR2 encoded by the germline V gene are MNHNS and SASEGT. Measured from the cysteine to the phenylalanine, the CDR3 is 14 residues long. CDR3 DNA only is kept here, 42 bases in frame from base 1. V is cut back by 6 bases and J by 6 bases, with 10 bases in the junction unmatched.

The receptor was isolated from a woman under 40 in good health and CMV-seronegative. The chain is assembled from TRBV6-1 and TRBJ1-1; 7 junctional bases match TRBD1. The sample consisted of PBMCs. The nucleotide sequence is TGTGCCAGCAGCTCCGGGACAGAGGAGGCTGAAGCTTTCTTT. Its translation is CASSSGTEEAEAFF.